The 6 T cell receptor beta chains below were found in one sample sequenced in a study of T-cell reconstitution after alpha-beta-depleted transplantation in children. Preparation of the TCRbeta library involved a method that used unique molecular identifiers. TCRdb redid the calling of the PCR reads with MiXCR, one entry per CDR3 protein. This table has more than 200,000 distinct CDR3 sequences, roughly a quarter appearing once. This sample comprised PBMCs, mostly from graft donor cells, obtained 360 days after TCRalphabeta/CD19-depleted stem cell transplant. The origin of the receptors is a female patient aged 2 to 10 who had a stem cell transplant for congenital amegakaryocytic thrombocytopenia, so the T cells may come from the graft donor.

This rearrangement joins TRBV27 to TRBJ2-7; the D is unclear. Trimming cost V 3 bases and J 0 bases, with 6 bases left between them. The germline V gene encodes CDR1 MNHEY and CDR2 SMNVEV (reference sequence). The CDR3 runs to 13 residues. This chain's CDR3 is CASSFRNSYEQYF. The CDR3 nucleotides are TGTGCCAGCAGTTTCCGAAACTCCTACGAGCAGTACTTC.

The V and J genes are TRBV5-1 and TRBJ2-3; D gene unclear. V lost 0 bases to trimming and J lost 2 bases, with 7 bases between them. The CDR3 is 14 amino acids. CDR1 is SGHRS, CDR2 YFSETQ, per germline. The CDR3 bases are TGCGCCAGCAGCTTGGAGACCGTCACAGATACGCAGTATTTT. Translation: CASSLETVTDTQYF.

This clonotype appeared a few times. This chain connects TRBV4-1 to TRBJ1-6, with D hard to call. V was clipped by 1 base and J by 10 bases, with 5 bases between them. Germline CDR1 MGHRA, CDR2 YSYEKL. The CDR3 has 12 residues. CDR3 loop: CASSQVGSPLHF. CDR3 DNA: TGCGCCAGCAGCCAAGTAGGCTCACCCCTCCACTTT.

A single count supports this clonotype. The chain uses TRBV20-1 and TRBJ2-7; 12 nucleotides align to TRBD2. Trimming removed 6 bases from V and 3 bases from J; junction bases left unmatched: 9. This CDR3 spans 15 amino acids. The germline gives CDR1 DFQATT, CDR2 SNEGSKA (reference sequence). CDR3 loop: CSATPGLAGSYEQYF. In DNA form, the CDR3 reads TGCAGTGCAACCCCCGGACTAGCGGGAAGCTACGAGCAGTACTTC.

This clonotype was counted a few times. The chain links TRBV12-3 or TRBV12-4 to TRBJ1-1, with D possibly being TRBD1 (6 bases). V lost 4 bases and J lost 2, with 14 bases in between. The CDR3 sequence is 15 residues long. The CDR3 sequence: CASSSWTETNTEAFF. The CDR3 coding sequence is TGTGCCAGCAGTTCCTGGACAGAAACAAACACTGAAGCTTTCTTT.

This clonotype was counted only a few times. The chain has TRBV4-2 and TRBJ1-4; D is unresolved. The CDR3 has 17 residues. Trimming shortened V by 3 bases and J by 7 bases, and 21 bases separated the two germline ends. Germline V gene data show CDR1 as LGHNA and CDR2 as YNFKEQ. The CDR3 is CASSQKRSEVVGEKLFF. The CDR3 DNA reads TGTGCCAGCAGCCAGAAGCGAAGTGAGGTGGTCGGTGAAAAACTGTTTTTT.